This TCR beta chain was retrieved from a study of beta chain features in type 1 diabetes. General study points: The similarity of naive, central memory and Treg TCRB repertoires appeared greater among patients than among healthy donors.

Points on this clone: Antigen unknown.

The CDR3 has 14 amino acids. Per the germline V gene, CDR1 is ENHRY and CDR2 is SYGVKD. TCRB transcripts that were expressed got sequenced, as all of the isolated RNA had been reverse transcribed. An average of around 3.4 million reads was obtained for naive, central memory and regulatory T cell samples. Method: immunoSEQ multiplex PCR; TCRdb's copy keeps in-frame clones and lacks some. This repertoire shows 300,000 to 350,000 clones, roughly 8% found once; its top ten account for more than 0.4%. Central memory, naive, regulatory and stem cell-like memory CD4+ cells were sorted by CD45RO/CCR7/CD25/CD127/CD95/CD27.

The chain has TRBV10-3 and TRBJ2-3, with 10 bases identical to TRBD2. The TCR sequence derives from a woman between 18 and 30 years old in good health. Sample: central memory CD4+ T cells from blood. The CDR3, as DNA: TGTGCGGGGGCCACTAGCGGGAAAACAGATACGCAGTATTTT. Translated: CAGATSGKTDTQYF.